These T cell receptor beta chains were read from a single sample in a study of cytomegalovirus exposure and HLA in healthy donors. The protocol was immunoSEQ multiplex PCR, while the TCRdb copy is restricted to in-frame clones and leaves out a portion. Seen here are around 170,000 clones, roughly 80% observed once, and the top ten hold approximately 0.74%. Input material: PBMCs. Receptors were obtained from a woman aged 18-29 years in good health and CMV-seronegative. Each CDR3 is given with its conserved first and last residue. The D gene is left open where the match is weak.

TRBJ2-3 TRBV6-5 TRBD1 CASSRQGLITDTQYF TGTGCCAGCAGCAGACAGGGTTTGATCACAGATACGCAGTATTTT
TRBJ2-2 TRBV4-2 TRBD2 CASSLGTSGSTTTGELFF TGTGCCAGCAGCCTGGGGACTAGCGGGAGTACTACCACCGGGGAGCTGTTTTTT
TRBJ2-3 TRBV6-6 TRBD1 CASSYPGGSDTQYF TGTGCCAGCAGTTACCCAGGGGGATCAGATACGCAGTATTTT
TRBJ2-7 TRBV6-5 TRBD1 CASSYRDRAHEQYF TGTGCCAGCAGTTACCGGGACAGGGCCCACGAGCAGTACTTC
TRBJ1-5 TRBV5-6 NA CASSLGLSNQPQHF TGTGCCAGCAGCCTGGGGCTTAGCAATCAGCCCCAGCATTTT
TRBJ1-2 TRBV10-3 NA CAISDGRQSSGYTF TGTGCCATCAGTGATGGCCGACAGTCAAGTGGCTACACCTTC
TRBJ1-2 TRBV7-9 TRBD1 CASSSDRKDYGYTF TGTGCCAGCAGCTCGGACAGGAAGGACTATGGCTACACCTTC
TRBJ2-1 TRBV7-3 NA CASSLSAANEQFF TGTGCCAGCAGCTTATCAGCGGCCAATGAGCAGTTCTTC
TRBJ1-6 TRBV6-5 TRBD1 CASSFTGTGVSPLHF TGTGCCAGCAGTTTCACCGGGACAGGGGTCTCACCCCTCCACTTT
TRBJ1-1 TRBV29-1 NA CSVGVGVNTEAFF TGCAGCGTTGGGGTAGGAGTGAACACTGAAGCTTTCTTT